The rows below give T cell receptor beta chains drawn from one sample of a study of cytomegalovirus exposure and HLA in healthy donors. Clones were read by immunoSEQ multiplex PCR, and TCRdb kept only the in-frame ones, dropping some. In the table there are 150,000 to 200,000 clones, 80% of which are singletons. Input material: PBMCs. These receptors all come from a man younger than 30 in good health and CMV-seropositive. CDR3s include the opening cysteine and the closing phenylalanine or tryptophan. The D gene is left open where the match is weak.

j_gene | d_gene | v_gene | CDR3aa
TRBJ2-7 | . | TRBV28 | CASRDTLYEQYF
TRBJ1-2 | TRBD1 | TRBV7-8 | CASSPRGTDPRSYTF
TRBJ1-5 | . | TRBV28 | CASSFPREVRNDQPQHF
TRBJ1-5 | . | TRBV28 | CASSQGLSSNQPQHF
TRBJ1-1 | TRBD1 | TRBV4-3 | CASSTTTGVGTEAFF
TRBJ2-3 | TRBD1 | TRBV6-5 | CASSYGTGSDTQYF
TRBJ1-1 | . | TRBV7-9 | CASSLVLPNSGEAFF
TRBJ1-1 | . | TRBV5-1 | CASGLRAGSTEAFF
TRBJ2-7 | . | TRBV7-9 | CASSQAGSLSYEQYF
TRBJ2-4 | TRBD2 | TRBV11-2 | CASSLASGGNIQYF
TRBJ2-7 | TRBD1 | TRBV7-9 | CASSPNRGNYEQYF
TRBJ2-5 | . | TRBV7-6 | CASSPSGVETQYF
TRBJ1-3 | . | TRBV28 | CASSTQQISNTIYF
TRBJ2-2 | TRBD2 | TRBV9 | CASSGRGQLRTSGANTGELFF
TRBJ1-1 | TRBD1 | TRBV12-5 | CASGLGGQGANTEAFF
TRBJ1-1 | . | TRBV10-1 | CASSEPTGNEAFF
TRBJ2-1 | . | TRBV19 | CASSYLRGEQFF
TRBJ2-6 | . | TRBV7-3 | CASSPGTRLGVGVLTF
TRBJ1-1 | TRBD1 | TRBV6-5 | CASSYWDGTGATEAFF
TRBJ2-1 | TRBD2 | TRBV7-2 | CASSPGLAGNNEQFF
TRBJ2-2 | TRBD1 | TRBV7-9 | CASSLTSRGKAGELFF
TRBJ2-1 | . | TRBV4-3 | CASSLLGGTTNEQFF